The TCR beta chain described here comes from a study of blood T cell repertoires in COVID-19. The CDR3 covers 15 residues. V dropped 0 bases and J dropped 4 bases, with 10 bases sitting between them. Germline-derived CDR1 and CDR2 are LNHNV and YYDKDF (reference sequence). Assay: immunoSEQ multiplex PCR; the TCRdb copy retains only in-frame clones and omits some. This table holds under 150,000 clones, around 89% found once. This clone was observed a single time. The sequenced material came from peripheral blood. This chain uses TRBV15 with TRBJ1-3; D gene unclear. The receptor was derived from a woman aged 45 to 65 with acute or convalescent COVID-19. CDR3 amino acids: CATSRDRLAGNTIYF. CDR3 sequence (DNA): TGTGCCACCAGCAGAGATCGGTTAGCGGGAAACACCATATATTTT.